The source of this T cell receptor (beta chain) is a study of cytomegalovirus exposure and HLA in healthy donors. General study results and limits: A later analysis reportedly found fewer N-insertions in an Asian-associated ancestry cluster than the approximately 670-donor mean.

The primer mix had 60 Vbeta and 13 Jbeta primers. Clones were read by immunoSEQ multiplex PCR, and TCRdb kept only the in-frame ones, dropping some. This listing includes around 76,000 clones. Germline V gene data show CDR1 as SEHNR and CDR2 as FQNEAQ (reference sequence). This CDR3 has 15 residues. V trimming: 3 bases; J trimming: 4 bases; junction bases outside the gene matches: 7. A note on this clone: Antigen: not known.

The receptor comes from a woman in her sixties in good health and CMV-seronegative. J is TRBJ2-5 and V is TRBV7-9, with 8 bases fitting TRBD1. The specimen was PBMCs. The CDR3 DNA is TGTGCCAGCAGCTTCCTTTTTACAGGGGGAGAGACCCAGTACTTC. Translation: CASSFLFTGGETQYF.